The sequence of this T cell receptor beta chain was determined in a study of T cell responses to AZD1222 COVID-19 vaccine. Broader study findings: Donors were chiefly white British, with a greater number of females, and clonal diversity was perhaps underestimated. Dominant CD4 TCR responses targeted spike regions 160-218 and 743-854. Reportedly, nearly half of unique spike TCRs recognized epitopes outside B.1.351/B.1.1.7 mutations.

Assay used: immunoSEQ multiplex PCR; TCRdb lists only in-frame clones, some missing. Seen here are some 160,000 clones, approximately 90% observed once, and the top ten hold 4.4%. The CDR3 covers 11 residues. Germline loops: CDR1 SGHNT, CDR2 YENEEA. Between the trimmed V and J ends, which lost 3 bases and 4 bases, there was a span of 3 bases. As for this clone: Its antigen is not known.

This chain connects TRBV11-3 to TRBJ1-1; D is unclear. The sequencing used peripheral blood, collected on day 0 of AZD1222 vaccination. This receptor was identified in an adult in good health. CDR3 amino acids: CASSFRTEAFF. CDR3 DNA sequence: TGTGCCAGCAGCTTCCGCACTGAAGCTTTCTTT.